Presented here are 10 T cell receptor beta chains from one specimen sequenced in a study of OX40 agonist ivuxolimab in advanced cancers. Profiling relied on immunoSEQ multiplex PCR, and the TCRdb table lists in-frame clones only, not all of them. This sample yields 20,000 to 25,000 clones, of which roughly four fifths are seen a single time; around 15% belongs to the top ten. The source material was CD4+ or CD8+ T cells sorted from blood, sampled in a trial of the OX40 agonist ivuxolimab. These receptors were taken from an adult with an advanced solid tumor such as melanoma, head and neck, liver or kidney cancer.

This chain connects TRBV4-2 to TRBJ2-7; the match to TRBD2 covers 7 bases. Germline CDR1 LGHNA, CDR2 YNFKEQ. The V and J ends lost 0 bases and 3 bases, in that order; junction bases with no gene match: 14. The CDR3 has 18 residues. The CDR3 bases are TGTGCCAGCAGCCAAGACACGTCGGGGGGAGGAGGTAGCTACGAGCAGTACTTC. This gives the protein CASSQDTSGGGGSYEQYF.

This clone appeared a single time. The chain employs TRBV6-5 and TRBJ1-2; 8 bases are a match to TRBD1. Trimming cost V 5 bases and J 7 bases; bases outside gene matches: 6. Looked up from germline, CDR1 is MNHEY and CDR2 is SVGAGI. The CDR3 extends over 13 amino acids. The CDR3 is CASSRTGQGGYTF. The CDR3 DNA reads as TGTGCCAGCAGTCGCACTGGACAGGGTGGCTACACCTTC.

For the CDR3, the DNA is TGCGCCAGCAGCTTGGCCGTCACCCGTACTAGCGGGGGGACACCAGATACGCAGTATTTT. Translation: CASSLAVTRTSGGTPDTQYF. This chain links TRBV5-1 with TRBJ2-3; 12 positions match TRBD2. Looked up from germline, CDR1 is SGHRS and CDR2 is YFSETQ. After removal of 0 bases from V and 4 bases from J, the junction contained 15 bases not matched to a gene. The CDR3 is made up of 20 amino acids.

The chain combines TRBV7-2 with TRBJ1-5; weak D call: TRBD1 (5 bases). The CDR3 is 16 amino acids. The V gene lost 4 bases and the J gene lost 6 bases, with 19 bases spanning the gap. Germline-derived CDR1 and CDR2 are SGHTA and FQGNSA. The CDR3 DNA reads TGTGCCAGCAGCTCCAGGGAATCGGGGGTAAGTCAGCCCCAGCATTTT. It yields the protein CASSSRESGVSQPQHF. Combining the CDR3 with reference TRBV7-2 and TRBJ1-5 gives the whole variable domain GAGVSQSPSNKVTEKGKDVELRCDPISGHTALYWYRQSLGQGLEFLIYFQGNSAPDKSGLPSDRFSAERTGGSVSTLTIQRTQQEDSAVYLCASSSRESGVSQPQHFGDGTRLSIL.

In this sample, this clone turned up once. The V call is TRBV19, the J call TRBJ2-3; D unclear. Germline V lookup: CDR1 LNHDA, CDR2 SQIVND (reference sequence). The ends were cut back, 5 bases at V and 9 bases at J, with 12 bases in the middle. The CDR3 spans 12 residues. CDR3 DNA sequence: TGTGCCAGTAGTGTCGACACCTTCACGCAGTATTTT. This sequence encodes CASSVDTFTQYF.

There are a few counts of this clone. The chain joins TRBV6-6 to TRBJ1-6, with D hard to call. Per the germline V gene, CDR1 is MNHNY and CDR2 is SVGAGI (reference sequence). The V gene lost 5 bases and the J gene lost 10 bases, with 18 bases spanning the gap. The CDR3 is 15 amino acids. CDR3: CASSTPWEGQSPLHF. The CDR3 DNA reads as TGTGCCAGCAGTACGCCTTGGGAGGGTCAATCACCCCTCCACTTT.

The J gene is TRBJ2-7, the V gene TRBV30; maybe TRBD1 (6 bases). Germline assignment: CDR1 GTSNPN and CDR2 SVGIG (reference sequence). With 4 bases removed from V and 3 bases from J, the gap between germline ends came to 16 bases. This CDR3 contains 14 residues. CDR3 nucleotide sequence: TGTGCCTGGACCTTACAGGGCTGGATCTACGAGCAGTACTTC. This sequence encodes CAWTLQGWIYEQYF.

This clone was found once. The rearrangement uses TRBV5-5 and TRBJ1-5; D gene unclear. Deletions cut 4 bases from V and 0 bases from J, with 11 bases between. CDR3 length: 15 amino acids. Germline CDR1 reads SGHKS; CDR2 reads YYEKEE (reference sequence). The CDR3: CASSRYIDSNQPQHF. For the CDR3, the DNA is TGTGCCAGCAGCCGTTATATTGATAGCAATCAGCCCCAGCATTTT.

The chain uses TRBV28 and TRBJ2-2; TRBD1 agrees at 10 bases. The germline CDR1 and CDR2 sequences are MDHEN and SYDVKM. V lost 7 bases to trimming and J lost 1 base; unmatched junction nucleotides: 9. CDR3 length: 17 residues. CDR3 region: CASNQATGGVNTGELFF. The CDR3 coding sequence is TGTGCCAGCAATCAAGCGACAGGGGGCGTGAACACCGGGGAGCTGTTTTTT. The whole variable domain, remainder taken from reference TRBV28 and TRBJ2-2, is DVKVTQSSRYLVKRTGEKVFLECVQDMDHENMFWYRQDPGLGLRLIYFSYDVKMKEKGDIPEGYSVSREKKERFSLILESASTNQTSMYLCASNQATGGVNTGELFFGEGSRLTVL.

This clone was observed a handful of times. The chain joins TRBV19 to TRBJ1-5; 7 nucleotides agree with TRBD1. CDR3 length: 14 residues. V gave up 5 bases and J gave up 6 bases; unmatched junction bases: 7. Germline CDR1 reads LNHDA; CDR2 reads SQIVND (reference sequence). CDR3 sequence (DNA): TGTGCCAGTAGTCTCCGACAGGGCCCTCAGCCCCAGCATTTT. Translated: CASSLRQGPQPQHF.